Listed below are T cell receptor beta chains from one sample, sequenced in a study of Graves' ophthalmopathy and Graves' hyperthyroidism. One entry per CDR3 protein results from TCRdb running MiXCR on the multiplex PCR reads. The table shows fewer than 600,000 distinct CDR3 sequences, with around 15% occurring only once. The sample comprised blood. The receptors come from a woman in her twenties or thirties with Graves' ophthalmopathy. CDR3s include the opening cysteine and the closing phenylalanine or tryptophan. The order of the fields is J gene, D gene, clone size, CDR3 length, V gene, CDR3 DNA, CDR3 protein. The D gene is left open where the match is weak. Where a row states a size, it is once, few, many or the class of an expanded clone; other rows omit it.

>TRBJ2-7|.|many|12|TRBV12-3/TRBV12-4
TGTGCCAGCAGCCAAACACCCTACGAGCAGTACTTC
CASSQTPYEQYF
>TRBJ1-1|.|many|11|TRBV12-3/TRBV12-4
TGTGCCAGCAGCTGGGGGTGGATGGCTTTCTTT
CASSWGWMAFF
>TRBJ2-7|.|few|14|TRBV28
TGTGCCAGCAGTCTGCCGGGACCTTCCTACGAGCAGTACTTC
CASSLPGPSYEQYF
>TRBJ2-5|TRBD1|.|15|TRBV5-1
TGCGCCAGCAGCTTGATTAAAGGGACAGAAGAGACCCAGTACTTC
CASSLIKGTEETQYF
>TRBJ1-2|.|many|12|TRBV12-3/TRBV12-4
TGTGCCAGCAGTTCGACAGTCGCAGGCTACACCTTC
CASSSTVAGYTF
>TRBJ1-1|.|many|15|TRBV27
TGTGCCAGCAGTTTAAGTGAGTCCATGAACACTGAAGCTTTCTTT
CASSLSESMNTEAFF
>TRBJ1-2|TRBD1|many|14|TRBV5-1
TGCGCCAGCACCTATCAGGGGGGGCATGATGGCTACACCTTC
CASTYQGGHDGYTF
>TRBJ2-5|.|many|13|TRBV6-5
TGTGCCAGCAGATATGACAGGCAAGAGACCCAGTACTTC
CASRYDRQETQYF
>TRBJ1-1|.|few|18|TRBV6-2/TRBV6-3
TGTGCCAGCACTTCAGTTGGGGGGGGGAGAATCGGGAACACTGAAGCTTTCTTT
CASTSVGGGRIGNTEAFF
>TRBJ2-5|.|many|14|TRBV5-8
TGTGCCAGCAGCTTCGGCTTGGATTCCGAGACCCAGTACTTC
CASSFGLDSETQYF
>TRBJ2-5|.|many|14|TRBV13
TGTGCCAGCAGCTTAGAGGCCAGGGAAGAGACCCAGTACTTC
CASSLEAREETQYF
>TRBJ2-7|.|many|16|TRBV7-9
TGTGCCAGCAGCTTACGGGGCCTCCCCCCCTTCTACGAGCAGTACTTC
CASSLRGLPPFYEQYF
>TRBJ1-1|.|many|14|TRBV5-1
TGCGCCAGCAGCCCCGGCGGGGGCAACACTGAAGCTTTCTTT
CASSPGGGNTEAFF
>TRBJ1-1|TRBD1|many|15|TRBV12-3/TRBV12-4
TGTGCCAGCAGCACCAGGGGGCGGCAGATAACCCGGGCTTTCTTT
CASSTRGRQITRAFF
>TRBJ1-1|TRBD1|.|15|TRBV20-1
TGCAGTGCCGACCCGGGACAGGGATTGAGCACTGAAGCTTTCTTT
CSADPGQGLSTEAFF
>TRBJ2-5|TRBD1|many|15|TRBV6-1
TGTGCCAGCAGTGGTGGACAGGGCGCGGCGGAGACCCAGTACTTC
CASSGGQGAAETQYF